A single sample is the source of the 16 T cell receptor beta chains below, sequenced in a study of CD8 T cells in ankylosing spondylitis. From the 5' RACE reads, TCRdb called clonotypes with MiXCR, one entry per CDR3 protein. In the table there are some 240,000 distinct CDR3 sequences, around 7.8% of which are singletons. The specimen sequenced was blood, either unsorted or a sorted T cell fraction (not recorded which). Receptors originate from a male donor with ankylosing spondylitis or in good health (not recorded which).

The chain carries TRBV7-8 and TRBJ2-7, with 10 bases aligning to TRBD1. After removal of 3 bases from V and 7 bases from J, the junction contained 3 bases not matched to a gene. This CDR3 comprises 13 residues. Germline V gives CDR1 SGHVS, CDR2 FQNEAQ. This CDR3 is CASSFRDRGEQYF. CDR3 in DNA: TGTGCCAGCAGCTTTCGGGACAGGGGTGAGCAGTACTTC.

Regarding this clonotype: This may be a read error: a much more frequent sequence differs by one nucleotide. The gene calls are TRBV7-2 and TRBJ1-1; possible D gene TRBD1, 6 bases. Germline values: CDR1 SGHTA, CDR2 FQGNSA. The CDR3 extends over 14 amino acids. V was cut by 5 bases and J by 7 bases, with 17 bases left in between. The CDR3 loop reads CASSLLGQILEAFF. The CDR3 DNA follows: TGTGCCAGCAGCCTACTAGGACAGATCCTTGAAGCTTTCTTT.

The chain recombines TRBV29-1 with TRBJ2-1; TRBD1 aligns across 7 bases. The germline V gene has CDR1 SQVTM and CDR2 ANQGSEA. With V trimmed by 8 bases and J by 6 bases, 7 bases remained unmatched. This CDR3 comprises 12 residues. The DNA of the CDR3 is TGCAGCACAAGGACAGGATCCAATGAGCAGTTCTTC. This codes for CSTRTGSNEQFF.

At least ten counts were recorded for this clonotype. This chain links TRBV12-3 or TRBV12-4 with TRBJ2-2; TRBD1 matches 7 bases. The CDR3 totals 15 residues. V was pared by 5 bases and J by 7 bases, with 10 bases of the junction left unmatched. CDR3 protein: CASSLRDRKSGELFF. In DNA form, the CDR3 reads TGTGCCAGCAGTCTCCGGGACAGAAAAAGCGGGGAGCTGTTTTTT.

This clonotype was counted many times. The chain couples TRBV7-9 to TRBJ2-7; 10 bases fit TRBD1. Germline V CDR1 and CDR2: SEHNR, FQNEAQ (reference sequence). The CDR3 sequence is 15 residues long. V lost 4 bases to trimming and J lost 6 bases; unmatched junction nucleotides: 9. DNA of the CDR3: TGTGCCAGCAGCTCGTCCCGGGACAGGGGTGGCGAGCAGTACTTC. Translation gives CASSSSRDRGGEQYF.

This clonotype was recorded at least ten times. This chain joins TRBV29-1 and TRBJ2-1, with D unclear. The CDR3 totals 10 residues. Germline values: CDR1 SQVTM, CDR2 ANQGSEA. Between the trimmed V and J ends, which lost 4 bases and 4 bases, there was a span of 2 bases. The CDR3 region has the DNA TGCAGCGTTGCATACAATGAGCAGTTCTTC. Translating it yields CSVAYNEQFF.

This clonotype was observed many times. The rearrangement joins TRBV30 to TRBJ1-1; no clear D. V was cut by 1 base and J by 1 base, with 7 bases left in between. Germline CDR1 is GTSNPN and CDR2 is SVGIG (reference sequence). CDR3 length: 13 amino acids. CDR3 residues: CAWSGSPNTEAFF. CDR3 in DNA: TGTGCCTGGAGTGGCAGCCCGAACACTGAAGCTTTCTTT.

The table lists this clonotype with many counts. The CDR3 nucleotides read TGTGCCAGCAGCTTTTGGGACAGGGCTAAAGACTATGGCTACACCTTC. Translating gives CASSFWDRAKDYGYTF. The chain links TRBV7-8 to TRBJ1-2, with TRBD1 identical over 9 bases. The length of the CDR3 is 16 residues. V dropped 3 bases and J dropped 3; count of bases not matched to a gene: 8. Germline CDR1 SGHVS, CDR2 FQNEAQ.

This clonotype was counted ten times or more. The chain uses TRBV4-3 and TRBJ2-7; 11 nucleotides align to TRBD2. The CDR3 runs to 16 residues. Losses at the gene ends were 1 base for V and 5 bases for J; bases not matched to a gene: 7. Germline CDR1 reads LGHNA; CDR2 reads YSLEER. CDR3 coding DNA: TGCGCCAGCAGCCAAGCACGGCTAGCGGGAGGCGACGAGCAGTACTTC. Translated, it gives CASSQARLAGGDEQYF.

The table lists this clonotype with many counts. The chain carries TRBV5-1 and TRBJ2-7; D not certain. In germline, CDR1 is SGHRS, CDR2 YFSETQ. This CDR3 comprises 15 residues. The V end lost 2 bases, the J end lost 0 bases, and 12 bases lay between the germline ends. In DNA, the CDR3 is TGCGCCAGCAGCTTCGACCCTAACCTCTCCTACGAGCAGTACTTC. Translation: CASSFDPNLSYEQYF.

The sample holds many counts of this clonotype. The V and J genes are TRBV6-2 or TRBV6-3 and TRBJ2-5; D not resolved. Germline V gene sequence: CDR1 MNHEY, CDR2 SVGEGT. The CDR3 extends over 11 amino acids. The V gene lost 2 bases and the J gene lost 5 bases, with 3 bases spanning the gap. The CDR3 protein is CASSYGETQYF. For the CDR3, the DNA is TGTGCCAGCAGTTACGGGGAGACCCAGTACTTC.

This clonotype was detected many times. The V gene is TRBV15, the J gene TRBJ2-5, with D unclear. Per germline, CDR1 LNHNV and CDR2 YYDKDF (reference sequence). V was clipped by 5 bases and J by 5 bases, with 18 bases between them. This CDR3 has 15 amino acids. Written as DNA, the CDR3 is TGTGCCACCAGCCCCTCGACCTTTTTCGGGGAGACCCAGTACTTC. This codes for CATSPSTFFGETQYF.

This clonotype turned up a few times. This sequence joins TRBV20-1 and TRBJ2-3; maybe TRBD1 (5 bases). CDR1 is DFQATT and CDR2 is SNEGSKA in the germline V gene (reference sequence). V was clipped by 0 bases and J by 1 base, with 11 bases between them. CDR3 length: 15 amino acids. The CDR3 bases are TGCAGTGCTAGAGATCCGGTAGGGGGCACAGATACGCAGTATTTT. As protein: CSARDPVGGTDTQYF.

On this clonotype itself: This sequence may be a read error, since a much larger clone differs from it by one base. The chain employs TRBV6-2 or TRBV6-3 and TRBJ1-6, with D unclear. From germline, CDR1 is MNHEY and CDR2 SVGEGT. CDR3 size: 12 residues. The CDR3 DNA follows: TGTGCCAGCAGTTACGGGAATTCACCCCTCCTCTTT. Encoded protein: CASSYGNSPLLF.

This rearrangement joins TRBV27 to TRBJ1-2; TRBD1 matches 9 bases. Germline CDR1 MNHEY, CDR2 SMNVEV (reference sequence). The CDR3 contains 15 residues. V dropped 0 bases and J dropped 7; count of bases not matched to a gene: 6. The CDR3 reads CASSLSPGQGTGYTF. CDR3 bases: TGTGCCAGCAGTTTATCGCCGGGACAGGGAACTGGCTACACCTTC.

There are many counts of this clonotype. The chain combines TRBV6-6 with TRBJ2-7; TRBD1 matches 8 bases. Germline CDR1 reads MNHNY; CDR2 reads SVGAGI (reference sequence). There are 12 residues in the CDR3. V shed 8 bases, J shed 2 bases, and the junction held 2 bases outside the gene matches. The CDR3 is CASGQGPYEQYF. CDR3 DNA sequence: TGTGCCAGCGGACAGGGTCCCTACGAGCAGTACTTC.